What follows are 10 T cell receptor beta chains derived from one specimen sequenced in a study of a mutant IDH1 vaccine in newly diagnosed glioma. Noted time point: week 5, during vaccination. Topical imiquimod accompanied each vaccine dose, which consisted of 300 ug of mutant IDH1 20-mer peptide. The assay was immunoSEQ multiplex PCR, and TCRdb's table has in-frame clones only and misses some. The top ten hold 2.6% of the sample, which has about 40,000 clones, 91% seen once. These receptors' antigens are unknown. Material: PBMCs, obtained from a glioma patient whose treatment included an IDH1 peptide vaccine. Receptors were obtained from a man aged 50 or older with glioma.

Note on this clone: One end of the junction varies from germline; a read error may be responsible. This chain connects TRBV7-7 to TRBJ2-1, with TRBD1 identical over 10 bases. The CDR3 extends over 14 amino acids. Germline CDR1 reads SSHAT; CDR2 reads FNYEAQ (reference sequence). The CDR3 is CASSDRGQGDEQFF. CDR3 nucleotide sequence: TGTGCTAGCAGCGACAGGGGGCAGGGGGATGAGCAGTTCTTC.

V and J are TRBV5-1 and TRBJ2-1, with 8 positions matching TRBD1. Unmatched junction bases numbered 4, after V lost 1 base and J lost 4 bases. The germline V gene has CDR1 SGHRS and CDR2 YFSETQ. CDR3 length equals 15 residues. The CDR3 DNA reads TGCGCCAGCAGCTTGCGGAGGACAGGGTACAATGAGCAGTTCTTC. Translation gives CASSLRRTGYNEQFF.

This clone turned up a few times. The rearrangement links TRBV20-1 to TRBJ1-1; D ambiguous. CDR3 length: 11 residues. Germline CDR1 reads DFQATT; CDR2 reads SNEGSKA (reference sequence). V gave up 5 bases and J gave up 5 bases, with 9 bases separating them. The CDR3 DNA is TGCAGTGCTTTTCAGCGGACTGAAGCTTTCTTT. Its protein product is CSAFQRTEAFF.

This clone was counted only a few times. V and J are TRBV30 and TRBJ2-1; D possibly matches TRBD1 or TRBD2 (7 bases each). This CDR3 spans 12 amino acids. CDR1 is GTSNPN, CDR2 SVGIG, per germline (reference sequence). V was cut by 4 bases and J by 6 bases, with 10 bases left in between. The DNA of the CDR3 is TGTGCCTGGAAGCGGGACAGCAATGAGCAGTTCTTC. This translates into CAWKRDSNEQFF.

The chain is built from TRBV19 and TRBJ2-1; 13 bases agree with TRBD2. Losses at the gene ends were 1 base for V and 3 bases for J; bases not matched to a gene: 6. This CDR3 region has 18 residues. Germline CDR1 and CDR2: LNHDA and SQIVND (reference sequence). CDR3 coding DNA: TGTGCCAGTAGTATAGGGGGGACTAGCGGGGTTCTCTACAATGAGCAGTTCTTC. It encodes CASSIGGTSGVLYNEQFF.

The CDR3 here is CASSQAGGTDTQYF. The CDR3 coding sequence is TGCGCCAGCAGCCAAGCGGGGGGCACAGATACGCAGTATTTT. The rearrangement links TRBV4-1 to TRBJ2-3; possibly TRBD2 for D (6 bases). CDR1 is MGHRA and CDR2 is YSYEKL in the germline V gene. Trimming stripped 1 base from V and 1 base from J, with 6 bases between. The CDR3 length is 14 residues.

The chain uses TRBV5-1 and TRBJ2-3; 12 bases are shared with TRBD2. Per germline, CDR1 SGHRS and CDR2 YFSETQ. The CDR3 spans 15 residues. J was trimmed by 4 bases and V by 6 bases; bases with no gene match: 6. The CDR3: CASNVLAGGADTQYF. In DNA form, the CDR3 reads TGCGCCAGCAACGTACTAGCGGGAGGAGCAGATACGCAGTATTTT.

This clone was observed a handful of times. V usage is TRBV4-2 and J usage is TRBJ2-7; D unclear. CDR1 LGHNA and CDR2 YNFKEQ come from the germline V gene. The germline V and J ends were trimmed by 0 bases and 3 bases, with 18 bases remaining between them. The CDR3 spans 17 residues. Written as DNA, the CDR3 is TGTGCCAGCAGCCAAGAAAGTACGCGGTTGGCGCACTACGAGCAGTACTTC. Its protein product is CASSQESTRLAHYEQYF.

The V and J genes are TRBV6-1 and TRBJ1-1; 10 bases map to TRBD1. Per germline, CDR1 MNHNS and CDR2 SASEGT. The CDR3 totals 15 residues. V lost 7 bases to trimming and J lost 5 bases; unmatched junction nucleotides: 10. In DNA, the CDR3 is TGTGCCAGCAAAAATCCGGGACAGGGGCGTACTGAAGCTTTCTTT. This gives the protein CASKNPGQGRTEAFF.

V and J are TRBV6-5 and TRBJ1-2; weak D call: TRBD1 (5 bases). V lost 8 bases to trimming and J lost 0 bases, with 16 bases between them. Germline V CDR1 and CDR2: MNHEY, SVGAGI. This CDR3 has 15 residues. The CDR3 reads CASSTRGEANYGYTF. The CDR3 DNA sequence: TGTGCCAGCTCCACCCGGGGGGAAGCTAACTATGGCTACACCTTC.